This T cell receptor beta chain appears in the sequencing data of a study of blood T cell repertoires in COVID-19. Study overall: Researchers got acute and convalescent COVID-19 samples from the United States, Italy and Spain. T cells, B-cell-depleted T cells, or PBMCs provided the cDNA or gDNA that served as material.

Original processing methods: It was from reference gene primer amplification that nucleated cell counts were estimated. Clones were sequenced by immunoSEQ multiplex PCR, and TCRdb holds only the in-frame ones, with some missing. The D gene and trimming were derived from the DNA, and the V and J assignments and clone size from that table. Counted here are around 59,000 clones, around 73% occurring once; the ten biggest clones make up around 12%. CDR1 LNHDA and CDR2 SQIVND come from the germline V gene (reference sequence). The ends were cut back, 1 base at V and 7 bases at J, with 22 bases in the middle. CDR3 length: 17 residues.

This TCR derives from a man aged 80 or over with acute or convalescent COVID-19. The chain combines TRBV19 with TRBJ1-1; possible D gene TRBD1, 6 bases. The sequenced material came from peripheral blood. The CDR3 here is CASSIGYGGAAKGEAFF. The CDR3 DNA follows: TGTGCCAGTAGTATAGGTTATGGGGGGGCCGCCAAAGGTGAAGCTTTCTTT.